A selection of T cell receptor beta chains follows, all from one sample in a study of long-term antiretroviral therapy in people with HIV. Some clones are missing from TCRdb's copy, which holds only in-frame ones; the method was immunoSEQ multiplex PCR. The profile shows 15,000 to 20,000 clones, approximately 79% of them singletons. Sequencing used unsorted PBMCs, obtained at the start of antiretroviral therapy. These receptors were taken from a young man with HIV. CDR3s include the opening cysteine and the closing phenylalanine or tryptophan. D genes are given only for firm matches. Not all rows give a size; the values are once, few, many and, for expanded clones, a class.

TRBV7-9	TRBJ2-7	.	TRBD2	CASSLPGLEYEQYF	TGTGCCAGCAGCTTACCGGGACTAGAGTACGAGCAGTACTTC
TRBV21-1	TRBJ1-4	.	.	CASSKVEVPDGEKLFF	TGTGCCAGCAGCAAAGTCGAAGTTCCGGACGGGGAAAAACTGTTTTTT
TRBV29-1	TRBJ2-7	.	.	CSVEEQGTGYYEQYF	TGCAGCGTTGAAGAACAAGGAACAGGGTACTACGAGCAGTACTTC
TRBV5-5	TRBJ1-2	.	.	CASSSKLDSGYGYTF	TGTGCCAGCAGCTCTAAACTCGACAGTGGCTATGGCTACACCTTC
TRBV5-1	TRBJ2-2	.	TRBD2	CASSSLWLAGGPSGELFF	TGCGCCAGCAGCTCCCTGTGGCTAGCGGGAGGGCCAAGCGGGGAGCTGTTTTTT
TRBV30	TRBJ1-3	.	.	CAWGDIGHTIYF	TGTGCCTGGGGAGACATAGGTCACACCATATATTTT
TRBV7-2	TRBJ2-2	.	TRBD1	CASSVPGTGGRGGELFF	TGTGCCAGCAGCGTCCCCGGGACAGGTGGACGTGGCGGGGAGCTGTTTTTT
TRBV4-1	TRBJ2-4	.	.	CASSQDGQGRGKNIQYF	TGCGCCAGCAGCCAAGATGGGCAGGGTAGGGGCAAAAACATTCAGTACTTC
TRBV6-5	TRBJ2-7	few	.	CASSYSAGPHEQYF	TGTGCCAGCAGTTACTCGGCAGGGCCCCACGAGCAGTACTTC
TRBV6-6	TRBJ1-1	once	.	CASSPTGGNTEAFF	TGTGCCAGCAGTCCGACAGGCGGGAACACTGAAGCTTTCTTT
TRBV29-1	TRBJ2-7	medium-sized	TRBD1	CSVILGTGTYEQYF	TGCAGCGTGATTCTCGGGACAGGGACTTACGAGCAGTACTTC
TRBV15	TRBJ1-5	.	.	CATSRDQGSPRGNQPQHF	TGTGCCACCAGCAGAGATCAGGGTTCCCCCCGGGGCAATCAGCCCCAGCATTTT
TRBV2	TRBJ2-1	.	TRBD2	CAILSPFGGGPTSSYNEQFF	TGTGCCATATTATCCCCCTTCGGCGGGGGGCCTACGAGCTCCTACAATGAGCAGTTCTTC
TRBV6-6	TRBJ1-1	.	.	CASSYVERGGTEAFF	TGTGCCAGCAGTTACGTAGAAAGGGGCGGTACTGAAGCTTTCTTT
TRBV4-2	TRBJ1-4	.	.	CASSQDGPKTNEKLFF	TGTGCCAGCAGCCAAGATGGGCCGAAAACTAATGAAAAACTGTTTTTT
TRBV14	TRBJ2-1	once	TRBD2	CASSQDLVVAGGYEQFF	TGTGCCAGCAGCCAAGACTTGGTGGTAGCGGGAGGATATGAGCAGTTCTTC
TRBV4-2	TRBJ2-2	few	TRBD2	CASRGLAGDTGELFF	TGTGCCAGTAGGGGTCTAGCGGGAGATACCGGGGAGCTGTTTTTT
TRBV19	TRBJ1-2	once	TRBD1	CASIPDRVANYGYTF	TGTGCCAGTATCCCCGACAGGGTCGCTAACTATGGCTACACCTTC
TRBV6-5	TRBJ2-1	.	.	CASSYGRNEQFF	TGTGCCAGCAGTTACGGGCGCAATGAGCAGTTCTTC
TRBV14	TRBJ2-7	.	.	CASSQGQGAGYEQYF	TGTGCCAGCAGCCAAGGGCAGGGAGCCGGCTACGAGCAGTACTTC
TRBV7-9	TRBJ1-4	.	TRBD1	CASSLEGTAVGENNEKLFF	TGTGCCAGCAGCTTAGAGGGGACAGCAGTAGGGGAAAATAATGAAAAACTGTTTTTT
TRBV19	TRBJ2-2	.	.	CASLQGYGELFF	TGTGCCAGTCTACAGGGTTACGGGGAGCTGTTTTTT
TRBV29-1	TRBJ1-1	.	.	CSVRDNTEAFF	TGCAGCGTCCGGGATAACACTGAAGCTTTCTTT
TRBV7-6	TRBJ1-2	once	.	CASSPAGNYGYTF	TGTGCCAGCAGCCCGGCGGGGAACTATGGCTACACCTTC
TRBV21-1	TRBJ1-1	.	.	CASSKAGDGGPGTEAFF	TGTGCCAGCAGCAAAGCGGGGGACGGGGGGCCAGGGACTGAAGCTTTCTTT
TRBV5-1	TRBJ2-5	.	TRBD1	CASSIYRGHETQYF	TGCGCCAGCAGCATATACAGGGGGCACGAGACCCAGTACTTC
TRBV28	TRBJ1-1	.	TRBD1	CASTDLGTGAQERKAFF	TGTGCCAGCACTGATCTGGGTACAGGGGCTCAGGAACGGAAAGCTTTCTTT
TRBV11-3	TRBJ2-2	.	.	CALGEHTGELFF	TGTGCCCTCGGGGAACACACCGGGGAGCTGTTTTTT
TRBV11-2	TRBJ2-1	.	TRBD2	CASSPSGSSYNEQFF	TGTGCCAGCAGCCCAAGCGGGAGCTCCTACAATGAGCAGTTCTTC
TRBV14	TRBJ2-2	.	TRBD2	CASSPGLAGVWELFF	TGTGCCAGCAGCCCGGGACTAGCGGGAGTCTGGGAGCTGTTTTTT
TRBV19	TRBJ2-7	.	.	CASSITHSGVEQYF	TGTGCCAGTAGTATTACACACAGCGGCGTGGAGCAGTACTTC
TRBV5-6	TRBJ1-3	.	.	CASSLAGSPGNTIYF	TGTGCCAGCAGCTTGGCAGGGTCGCCAGGAAACACCATATATTTT
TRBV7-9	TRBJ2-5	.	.	CASSPRGSAIETQYF	TGTGCCAGCAGCCCCCGGGGTAGCGCGATTGAGACCCAGTACTTC
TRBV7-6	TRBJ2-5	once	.	CASSLTSVGETQYF	TGTGCCAGCAGCTTAACGAGCGTGGGGGAGACCCAGTACTTC
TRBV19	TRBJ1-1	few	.	CASRQGGVNTEAFF	TGTGCCAGTAGGCAGGGAGGGGTCAACACTGAAGCTTTCTTT
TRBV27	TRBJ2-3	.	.	CASSTFQLGGRADTQYF	TGTGCCAGCAGTACATTCCAGCTGGGCGGCAGGGCAGATACGCAGTATTTT
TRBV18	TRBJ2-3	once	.	CASSPIVVGTDTDTQYF	TGTGCCAGCTCACCGATAGTCGTCGGGACGGACACAGATACGCAGTATTTT
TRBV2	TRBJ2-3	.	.	CASSYGSFTDTQYF	TGTGCCAGCAGCTACGGTTCTTTCACAGATACGCAGTATTTT
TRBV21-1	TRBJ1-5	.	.	CASSKAGKGQPQHF	TGTGCCAGCAGCAAAGCAGGTAAGGGCCAGCCCCAGCATTTT
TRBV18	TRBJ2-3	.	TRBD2	CASSEASGSADTQYF	TGTGCCAGCTCAGAGGCTAGCGGGAGTGCAGATACGCAGTATTTT
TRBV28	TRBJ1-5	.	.	CASSTLFGNYSNQPQHF	TGTGCCAGCAGTACCCTTTTTGGTAATTATAGCAATCAGCCCCAGCATTTT
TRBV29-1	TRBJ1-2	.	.	CSAVFGYGYTF	TGCAGCGCAGTCTTCGGCTATGGCTACACCTTC